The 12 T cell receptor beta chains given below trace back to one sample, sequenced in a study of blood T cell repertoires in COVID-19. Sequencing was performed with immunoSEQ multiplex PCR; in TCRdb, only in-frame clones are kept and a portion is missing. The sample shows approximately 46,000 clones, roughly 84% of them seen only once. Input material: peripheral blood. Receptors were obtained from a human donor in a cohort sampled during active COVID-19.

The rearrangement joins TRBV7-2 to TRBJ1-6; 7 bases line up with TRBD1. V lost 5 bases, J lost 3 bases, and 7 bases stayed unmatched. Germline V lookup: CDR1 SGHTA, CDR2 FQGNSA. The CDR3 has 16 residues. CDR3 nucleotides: TGTGCCAGCAGCCCCTCTGGGACAGTCTATAATTCACCCCTCCACTTT. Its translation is CASSPSGTVYNSPLHF.

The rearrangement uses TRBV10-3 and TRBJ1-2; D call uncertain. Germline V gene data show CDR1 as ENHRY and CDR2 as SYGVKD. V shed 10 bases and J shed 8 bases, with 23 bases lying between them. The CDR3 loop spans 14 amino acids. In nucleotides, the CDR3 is TGTGCCACCCATGATTGGCAGAGCGCAGACGGCTACACCTTC. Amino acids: CATHDWQSADGYTF.

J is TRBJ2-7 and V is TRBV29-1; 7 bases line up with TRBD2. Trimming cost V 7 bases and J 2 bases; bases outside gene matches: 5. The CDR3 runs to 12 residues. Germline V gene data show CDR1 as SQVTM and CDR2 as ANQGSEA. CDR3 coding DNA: TGCAGCGCAAGAGCGGGGCCCTACGAGCAGTACTTC. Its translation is CSARAGPYEQYF.

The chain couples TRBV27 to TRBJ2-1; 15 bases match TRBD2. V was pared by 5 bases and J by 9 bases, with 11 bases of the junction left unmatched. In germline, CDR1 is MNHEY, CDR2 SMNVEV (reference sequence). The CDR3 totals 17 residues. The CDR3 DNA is TGTGCCAGCAGTGCGATCCGGACTAGCGGGGGGGCCCTTGAGCAGTTCTTC. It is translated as CASSAIRTSGGALEQFF.

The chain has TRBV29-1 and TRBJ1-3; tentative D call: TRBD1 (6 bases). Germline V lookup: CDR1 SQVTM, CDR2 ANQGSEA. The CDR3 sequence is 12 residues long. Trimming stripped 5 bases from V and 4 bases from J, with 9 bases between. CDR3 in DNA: TGCAGCGTTATCACAGGGGGAAACACCATATATTTT. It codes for CSVITGGNTIYF. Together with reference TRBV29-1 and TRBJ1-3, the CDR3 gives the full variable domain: SAVISQKPSRDICQRGTSLTIQCQVDSQVTMMFWYRQQPGQSLTLIATANQGSEATYESGFVIDKFPISRPNLTFSTLTVSNMSPEDSSIYLCSVITGGNTIYFGEGSWLTVV.

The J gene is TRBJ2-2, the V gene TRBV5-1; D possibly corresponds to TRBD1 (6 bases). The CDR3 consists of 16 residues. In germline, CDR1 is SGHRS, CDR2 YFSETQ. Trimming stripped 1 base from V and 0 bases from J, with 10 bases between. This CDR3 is CASSLLPGANTGELFF. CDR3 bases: TGCGCCAGCAGCTTGTTGCCAGGGGCGAACACCGGGGAGCTGTTTTTT.

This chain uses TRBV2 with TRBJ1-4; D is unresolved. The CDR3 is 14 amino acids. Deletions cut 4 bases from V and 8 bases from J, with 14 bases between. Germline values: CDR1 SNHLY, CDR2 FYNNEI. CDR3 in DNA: TGTGCCAGCAGTGTTTTGCGGGAGGCGGAAAAACTGTTTTTT. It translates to CASSVLREAEKLFF. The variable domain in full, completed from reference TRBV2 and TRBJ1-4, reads EPEVTQTPSHQVTQMGQEVILRCVPISNHLYFYWYRQILGQKVEFLVSFYNNEISEKSEIFDDQFSVERPDGSNFTLKIRSTKLEDSAMYFCASSVLREAEKLFFGSGTQLSVL.

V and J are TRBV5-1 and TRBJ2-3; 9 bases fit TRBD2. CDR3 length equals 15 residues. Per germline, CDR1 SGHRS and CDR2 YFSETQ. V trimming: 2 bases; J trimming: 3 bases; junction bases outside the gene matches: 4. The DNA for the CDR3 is TGCGCCAGCAGCTTTAACCTAGCGGGGACAGATACGCAGTATTTT. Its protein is CASSFNLAGTDTQYF.

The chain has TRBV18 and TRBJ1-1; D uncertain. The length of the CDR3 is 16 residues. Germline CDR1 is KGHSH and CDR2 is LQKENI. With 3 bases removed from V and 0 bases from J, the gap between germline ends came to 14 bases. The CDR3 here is CASSPVRVSMNTEAFF. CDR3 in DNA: TGTGCCAGCTCACCGGTACGGGTTTCCATGAACACTGAAGCTTTCTTT.

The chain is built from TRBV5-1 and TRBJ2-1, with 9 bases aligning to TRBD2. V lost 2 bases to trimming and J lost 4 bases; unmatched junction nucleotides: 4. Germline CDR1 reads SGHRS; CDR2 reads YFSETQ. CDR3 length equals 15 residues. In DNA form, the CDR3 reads TGCGCCAGCAGCTTAGTAGCGGGGGTTTACAATGAGCAGTTCTTC. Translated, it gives CASSLVAGVYNEQFF. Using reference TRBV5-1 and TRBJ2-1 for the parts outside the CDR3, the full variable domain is KAGVTQTPRYLIKTRGQQVTLSCSPISGHRSVSWYQQTPGQGLQFLFEYFSETQRNKGNFPGRFSGRQFSNSRSEMNVSTLELGDSALYLCASSLVAGVYNEQFFGPGTRLTVL.

CDR3 sequence (DNA): TGTGCCAGCAGTGACATCCGGGACTCAGAGCAGTTCTTC. Translating it yields CASSDIRDSEQFF. The gene calls are TRBV12-3 or TRBV12-4 and TRBJ2-1, with D tentatively TRBD2 (6 bases). The length of the CDR3 is 13 residues. Trimming removed 5 bases from V and 10 bases from J, with 15 bases in between.

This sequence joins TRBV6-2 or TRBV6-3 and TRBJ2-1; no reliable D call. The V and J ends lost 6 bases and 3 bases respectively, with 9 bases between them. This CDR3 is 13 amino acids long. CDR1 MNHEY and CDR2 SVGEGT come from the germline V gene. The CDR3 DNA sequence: TGTGCCAGCAGCACTGACATCTACAATGAGCAGTTCTTC. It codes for CASSTDIYNEQFF.